These 2 T cell receptor beta chains were all obtained from the same sample, sequenced in a study of T-cell memory formation after mild COVID-19. TCRdb analysed the 5' RACE reads with MiXCR anew, one entry per CDR3 protein. The sample has about 430,000 distinct CDR3 sequences, roughly 26% seen once. The sample was PBMCs or a T cell subset sorted from them (not recorded which). Every receptor here comes from an adult woman who had mild COVID-19 (a few samples of this study predate the infection). Cell type and time point are not known.

The CDR3 region is CASSQDDPAGVYNEQFF. CDR3 sequence (DNA): TGCGCCAGCAGCCAGGACGACCCAGCGGGGGTCTACAATGAGCAGTTCTTC. The V and J genes are TRBV4-1 and TRBJ2-1; 8 bases agree with TRBD2. Unmatched junction bases numbered 10, after V lost 3 bases and J lost 3 bases. The CDR3 consists of 17 residues. The germline CDR1 and CDR2 sequences are MGHRA and YSYEKL.

This clonotype turned up a few times. The genes are TRBV6-2 or TRBV6-3 and TRBJ2-7; D unclear. The CDR3 is made up of 14 amino acids. V shed 2 bases and J shed 4 bases, with 12 bases lying between them. Germline V gene lookup returns CDR1 MNHEY and CDR2 SVGEGT. This CDR3 is CASSYRFEQYEQYF. DNA of the CDR3: TGTGCCAGCAGTTACCGCTTCGAACAGTACGAGCAGTACTTC.